The clone carrying this T cell receptor beta chain showed up just a few times. Germline V gene sequence: CDR1 DFQATT, CDR2 SNEGSKA (reference sequence). J gave up 2 bases and V 5 bases, and 5 bases lay outside the gene matches. The CDR3 length is 13 residues. This sample is drawn from a study of T-cell reconstitution after alpha-beta-depleted transplantation in children. This sample's TCRbeta library carried unique molecular identifier barcodes. TCRdb re-analysed the PCR reads in MiXCR, keeping a single row per CDR3 protein. Among hundreds of thousands of distinct CDR3 sequences, around a sixth were seen once, and the ten largest hold 1.1%.

This TCR derives from a human donor who donated a stem cell graft to a child with acute myeloid leukemia. The sequences come from PBMCs from the stem cell graft donor, collected from the stem cell graft. The chain employs TRBV20-1 and TRBJ2-5; 7 bases agree with TRBD1. In nucleotides, the CDR3 is TGCAGTGCTGAGACAGGGTCGCAAGAGACCCAGTACTTC. Encoded protein: CSAETGSQETQYF.